The 24 T cell receptor beta chains given below trace back to one sample, sequenced in a study of blood T cell repertoires in COVID-19. Only in-frame clones appear in the TCRdb table, and some are missing; sequencing was by immunoSEQ multiplex PCR. Here the sample spans about 170,000 clones, 65% to 85% being singletons. Sequenced sample: peripheral blood. The receptors stem from a human donor with acute or convalescent COVID-19. The donor label of this sample is uncertain.

The chain recombines TRBV4-1 with TRBJ2-1; D perhaps matches TRBD2 (6 bases). The CDR3 runs to 17 residues. The germline gives CDR1 MGHRA, CDR2 YSYEKL. V lost 0 bases and J 9 bases, leaving 21 bases between the germline ends. CDR3 sequence: CASSQEPLHGGPTEQFF. Written as DNA, the CDR3 is TGCGCCAGCAGCCAAGAGCCCCTCCATGGAGGGCCGACTGAGCAGTTCTTC.

This rearrangement joins TRBV7-2 to TRBJ2-7; tentatively, D is TRBD2 (5 bases). The germline V and J ends were trimmed by 5 bases and 4 bases, with 15 bases remaining between them. The CDR3 loop spans 14 amino acids. Germline CDR1 reads SGHTA; CDR2 reads FQGNSA. The CDR3 DNA is TGTGCCAGCAGCCCGAGGGCGGGTCGGTACGAGCAGTACTTC. Translating it yields CASSPRAGRYEQYF.

The chain is built from TRBV4-1 and TRBJ1-5; D is possibly TRBD1 (6 bases). CDR3 length equals 15 residues. The V gene's germline CDR1 is MGHRA and CDR2 YSYEKL. V was trimmed by 8 bases and J by 4 bases, leaving 18 bases between them. This chain's CDR3 is CASSRGGDSNQPQHF. The CDR3 DNA is TGCGCCAGCTCGCGGGGGGGCGACAGTAATCAGCCCCAGCATTTT.

This clone was seen ten or more times. The same CDR3 arises from other DNA sequences in this sample as well. This rearrangement joins TRBV2 to TRBJ1-3; a weak D match, TRBD1 (6 bases). Germline V gene data show CDR1 as SNHLY and CDR2 as FYNNEI. This CDR3 comprises 12 residues. Trimming removed 8 bases from V and 4 bases from J, with 9 bases in between. The CDR3 DNA is TGTGCCAGCGCAGGGGCAGGAAACACCATATATTTT. It translates to CASAGAGNTIYF.

This chain's CDR3 is CASSIIGVDEQYF. The CDR3 nucleotides are TGTGCCAGTAGTATAATAGGGGTTGACGAGCAGTACTTC. V usage is TRBV19 and J usage is TRBJ2-7; tentatively, D is TRBD1 (5 bases). The CDR3 spans 13 residues. Trimming took 2 bases from V and 5 from J, leaving 10 bases between them. Germline CDR1 reads LNHDA; CDR2 reads SQIVND (reference sequence).

This sequence joins TRBV19 and TRBJ1-5; 8 bases line up with TRBD1. The CDR3 has 15 amino acids. V gave up 3 bases and J gave up 7 bases; unmatched junction bases: 8. Germline loops: CDR1 LNHDA, CDR2 SQIVND (reference sequence). The CDR3 sequence: CASSMAGGDWQPQHF. The DNA for the CDR3 is TGTGCCAGTAGTATGGCAGGGGGCGACTGGCAGCCCCAGCATTTT.

This chain's CDR3 is CASSSTGGATEAFF. In DNA form, the CDR3 reads TGTGCCAGCAGTTCGACAGGGGGTGCCACTGAAGCTTTCTTT. The chain links TRBV9 to TRBJ1-1; 9 bases are a match to TRBD1. Germline values: CDR1 SGDLS, CDR2 YYNGEE. The CDR3 loop spans 14 amino acids. V lost 5 bases, J lost 4 bases, and 6 bases stayed unmatched. Full variable domain (missing parts from reference TRBV9 and TRBJ1-1): DSGVTQTPKHLITATGQRVTLRCSPRSGDLSVYWYQQSLDQGLQFLIQYYNGEERAKGNILERFSAQQFPDLHSELNLSSLELGDSALYFCASSSTGGATEAFFGQGTRLTVV.

The V call is TRBV7-9, the J call TRBJ2-5; possibly TRBD2 for D (5 bases). Germline values: CDR1 SEHNR, CDR2 FQNEAQ (reference sequence). The CDR3 totals 16 residues. The V end was cut by 5 bases, the J end by 4 bases, with 20 bases between. The CDR3, as DNA: TGTGCCAGCAGCCATACCAAGGGCCCCGAGGGAGAGACCCAGTACTTC. It encodes CASSHTKGPEGETQYF.

This chain links TRBV7-9 with TRBJ2-1; TRBD1 might be the D (6 bases). Trimming shortened V by 5 bases and J by 0 bases, and 11 bases separated the two germline ends. Germline V CDR1 and CDR2: SEHNR, FQNEAQ (reference sequence). This CDR3 is built from 15 residues. CDR3 bases: TGTGCCAGCAGCAGGGACACCGACTCCTACAATGAGCAGTTCTTC. Translating it yields CASSRDTDSYNEQFF.

The V gene is TRBV30, the J gene TRBJ2-3; D is unresolved. The CDR3 totals 11 residues. The V end lost 6 bases, the J end lost 5 bases, and 9 bases lay between the germline ends. Germline V gene lookup returns CDR1 GTSNPN and CDR2 SVGIG (reference sequence). The CDR3 nucleotides read TGTGCCTGCTCCCCAGGAGATACGCAGTATTTT. Amino acid sequence: CACSPGDTQYF.

The rearrangement joins TRBV29-1 to TRBJ2-7; 8 positions match TRBD2. Germline values: CDR1 SQVTM, CDR2 ANQGSEA. Trimming at V came to 6 bases and at J to 6 bases, leaving 7 bases not matched to a gene. The CDR3 is 12 amino acids. As DNA, the CDR3 is TGCAGCGTCTCGGCAGCGGGGGCCGAGCAGTACTTC. Residues: CSVSAAGAEQYF.

The V and J genes are TRBV11-2 and TRBJ2-3; 9 positions match TRBD1. Germline lookup yields CDR1 SGHAT and CDR2 FQNNGV. Unmatched junction bases numbered 13, after V lost 5 bases and J lost 4 bases. CDR3 size: 17 residues. For the CDR3, the DNA is TGTGCCAGCAGCCGACAGGACAGGGGACGGGTGGCAGATACGCAGTATTTT. It specifies CASSRQDRGRVADTQYF.

This chain links TRBV6-6 with TRBJ2-7; the match to TRBD2 covers 13 bases. CDR1 is MNHNY and CDR2 is SVGAGI in the germline V gene (reference sequence). Trimming cost V 2 bases and J 3 bases; bases outside gene matches: 4. The CDR3 is made up of 16 amino acids. In nucleotides, the CDR3 is TGTGCCAGCAGTTACGGGACTAGCGGGGCCAACTACGAGCAGTACTTC. Translated, it gives CASSYGTSGANYEQYF.

This clone turned up a few times. The rearrangement links TRBV27 to TRBJ2-3; D perhaps matches TRBD2 (6 bases). CDR1 MNHEY and CDR2 SMNVEV come from the germline V gene (reference sequence). V was shortened by 4 bases and J by 2 bases, with 10 bases between the two germline ends. The CDR3 spans 14 residues. CDR3 protein: CASSWGGTTDTQYF. The DNA for the CDR3 is TGTGCCAGCAGTTGGGGCGGGACCACAGATACGCAGTATTTT.

This clone was seen ten or more times. The V and J genes are TRBV5-4 and TRBJ1-3, with D unresolved. This CDR3 has 15 amino acids. The germline V gene has CDR1 SGHNT and CDR2 YYREEE (reference sequence). The germline V and J ends were trimmed by 4 bases and 0 bases, with 11 bases remaining between them. CDR3 in DNA: TGTGCCAGCAGCCGGGGAATTAGCTCTGGAAACACCATATATTTT. Translating gives CASSRGISSGNTIYF.

V is TRBV14 and J is TRBJ2-7; 12 nucleotides align to TRBD1. The CDR3 has 16 residues. The V gene end was trimmed by 1 base and the J gene end by 7 bases; junction bases not matched to a gene: 8. The V gene's germline CDR1 is SGHDN and CDR2 FVKESK. CDR3 in DNA: TGTGCCAGCAGCCAAGTGGGGGGACAGGGGGCGCAAGAGCAGTACTTC. Protein product: CASSQVGGQGAQEQYF.

The chain recombines TRBV7-2 with TRBJ1-3, with D maybe TRBD1 (5 bases). Germline-derived CDR1 and CDR2 are SGHTA and FQGNSA. This CDR3 comprises 15 residues. The germline V and J ends were trimmed by 5 bases and 0 bases, with 11 bases remaining between them. CDR3 loop: CASSPSGLSGNTIYF. Here the CDR3 DNA reads TGTGCCAGCAGCCCCTCAGGGCTCTCTGGAAACACCATATATTTT.

The chain has TRBV3-1 (or the pseudogene TRBV3-2) and TRBJ1-1; D not certain. The CDR3 extends over 14 amino acids. The V and J ends lost 2 bases and 0 bases respectively, with 7 bases between them. Germline CDR1 is LGHDT and CDR2 is YNNKEL (reference sequence). DNA for the CDR3: TGTGCCAGCAGCCAACCCCCAGTGAACACTGAAGCTTTCTTT. It is translated as CASSQPPVNTEAFF.

The rearrangement joins TRBV5-1 to TRBJ2-5; D is uncertain. The CDR3 spans 12 residues. Trimming removed 4 bases from V and 4 bases from J, with 8 bases in between. Per germline, CDR1 SGHRS and CDR2 YFSETQ. The CDR3 is CASSRSGETQYF. The DNA for the CDR3 is TGCGCCAGCAGCCGGTCTGGAGAGACCCAGTACTTC.

The CDR3 spells CASSEARPPGYTF. Written as DNA, the CDR3 is TGTGCCAGCAGTGAAGCGCGGCCCCCGGGCTACACCTTC. V gene TRBV6-1 combines with J gene TRBJ1-2; no clear D. V lost 0 bases and J 8 bases, leaving 10 bases between the germline ends. The CDR3 has 13 amino acids. CDR1 is MNHNS and CDR2 is SASEGT in the germline V gene.

The chain is built from TRBV19 and TRBJ2-7; D is possibly TRBD1 (6 bases). V was trimmed by 4 bases and J by 3 bases, leaving 10 bases between them. Germline loops: CDR1 LNHDA, CDR2 SQIVND (reference sequence). The CDR3 runs to 13 residues. The CDR3 DNA reads as TGTGCCAGTAGTACGGGACAAATCTACGAGCAGTACTTC. It specifies CASSTGQIYEQYF.

The CDR3 region is CASSLDGQPQETQYF. The CDR3 nucleotides are TGTGCCAGCAGCTTAGATGGACAGCCTCAAGAGACCCAGTACTTC. The chain couples TRBV11-2 to TRBJ2-5, with a possible D match to TRBD1 (6 bases). There are 15 residues in the CDR3. The V end lost 0 bases, the J end lost 2 bases, and 10 bases lay between the germline ends. Germline CDR1 reads SGHAT; CDR2 reads FQNNGV.

This clone was observed a few times. The V and J genes are TRBV19 and TRBJ2-2; D unresolved. Germline values: CDR1 LNHDA, CDR2 SQIVND (reference sequence). This CDR3 region has 13 residues. Deletions cut 6 bases from V and 4 bases from J, with 9 bases between. CDR3 bases: TGTGCCAGTAGCCATAAGCGCACCGGGGAGCTGTTTTTT. Amino acids: CASSHKRTGELFF.

This chain uses TRBV25-1 with TRBJ1-1, with D tentatively TRBD1 (6 bases). This CDR3 is built from 17 residues. Germline-derived CDR1 and CDR2 are MGHDK and SYGVNS. Trimming left V 1 base short and J 2 bases short, with 17 bases between. The CDR3 reads CASSELGKGRGNTEAFF. The DNA of the CDR3 is TGTGCCAGCAGTGAATTGGGAAAGGGCAGGGGAAACACTGAAGCTTTCTTT.